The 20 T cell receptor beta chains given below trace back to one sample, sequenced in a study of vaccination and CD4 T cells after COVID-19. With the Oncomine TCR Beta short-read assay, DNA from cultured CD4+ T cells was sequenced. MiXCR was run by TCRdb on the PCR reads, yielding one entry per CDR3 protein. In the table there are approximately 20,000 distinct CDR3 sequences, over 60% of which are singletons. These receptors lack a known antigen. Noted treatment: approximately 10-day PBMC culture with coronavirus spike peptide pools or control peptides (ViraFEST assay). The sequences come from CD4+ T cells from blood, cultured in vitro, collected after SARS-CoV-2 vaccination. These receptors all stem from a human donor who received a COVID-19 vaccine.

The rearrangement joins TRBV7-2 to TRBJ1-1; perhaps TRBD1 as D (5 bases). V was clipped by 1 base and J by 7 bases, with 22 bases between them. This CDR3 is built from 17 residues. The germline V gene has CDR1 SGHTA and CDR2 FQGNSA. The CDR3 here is CASSLVFGAAPNVEAFF. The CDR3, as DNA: TGTGCCAGCAGCTTAGTGTTTGGGGCAGCCCCTAATGTTGAAGCTTTCTTT.

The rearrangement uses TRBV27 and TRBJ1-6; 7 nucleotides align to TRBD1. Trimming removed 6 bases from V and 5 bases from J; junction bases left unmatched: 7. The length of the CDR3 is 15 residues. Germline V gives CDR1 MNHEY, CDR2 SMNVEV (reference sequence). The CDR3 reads CASSRTGVHNSPLHF. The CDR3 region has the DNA TGTGCCAGCAGCCGCACAGGGGTACATAATTCACCCCTCCACTTT.

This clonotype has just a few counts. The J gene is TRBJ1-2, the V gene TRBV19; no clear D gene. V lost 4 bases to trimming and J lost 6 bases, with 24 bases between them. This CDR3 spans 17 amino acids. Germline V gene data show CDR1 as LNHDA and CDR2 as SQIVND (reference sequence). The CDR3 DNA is TGTGCCAGTAGTAAAGGAGGCGGACGGCGGTCTGGGGATGGCTACACCTTC. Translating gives CASSKGGGRRSGDGYTF.

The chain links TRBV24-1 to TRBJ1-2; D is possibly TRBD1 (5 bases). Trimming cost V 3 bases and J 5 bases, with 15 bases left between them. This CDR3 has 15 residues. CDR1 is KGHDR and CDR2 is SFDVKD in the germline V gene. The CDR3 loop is CATSDRPRVRYGYTF. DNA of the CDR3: TGTGCCACCAGTGATCGCCCCAGGGTACGTTATGGCTACACCTTC.

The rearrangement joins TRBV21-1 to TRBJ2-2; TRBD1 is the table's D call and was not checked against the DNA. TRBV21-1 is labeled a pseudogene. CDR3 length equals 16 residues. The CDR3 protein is CASSKCEGRNTGELFF. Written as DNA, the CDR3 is TGTGCCAGCAGCAAATGTGAGGGGCGGAACACCGGGGAGCTGTTTTTT.

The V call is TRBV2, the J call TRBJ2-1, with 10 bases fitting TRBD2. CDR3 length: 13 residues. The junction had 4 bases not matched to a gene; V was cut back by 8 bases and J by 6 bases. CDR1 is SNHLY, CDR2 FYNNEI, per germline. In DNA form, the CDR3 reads TGTGCCAGCGAGCGGGGGGGCGTCAATGAGCAGTTCTTC. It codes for CASERGGVNEQFF.

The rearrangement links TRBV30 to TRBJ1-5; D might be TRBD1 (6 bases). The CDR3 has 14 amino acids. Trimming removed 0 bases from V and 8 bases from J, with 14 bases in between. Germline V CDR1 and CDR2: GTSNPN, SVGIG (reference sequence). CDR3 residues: CAWSVLGEGEPQHF. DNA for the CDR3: TGTGCCTGGAGTGTACTTGGGGAGGGGGAGCCCCAGCATTTT.

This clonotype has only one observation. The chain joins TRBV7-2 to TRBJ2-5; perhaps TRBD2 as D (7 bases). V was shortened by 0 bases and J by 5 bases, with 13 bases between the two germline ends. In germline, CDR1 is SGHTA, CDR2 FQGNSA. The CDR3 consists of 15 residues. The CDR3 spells CASSLAGGREETQYF. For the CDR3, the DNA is TGTGCCAGCAGCTTAGCGGGGGGGCGAGAGGAGACCCAGTACTTC.

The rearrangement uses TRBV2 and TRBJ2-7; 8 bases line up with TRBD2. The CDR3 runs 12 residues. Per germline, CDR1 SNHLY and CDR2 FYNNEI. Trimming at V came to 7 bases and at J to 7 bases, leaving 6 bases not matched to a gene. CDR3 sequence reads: CASTGTSREQYF. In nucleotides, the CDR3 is TGTGCCAGCACCGGGACTAGTAGGGAGCAGTACTTC.

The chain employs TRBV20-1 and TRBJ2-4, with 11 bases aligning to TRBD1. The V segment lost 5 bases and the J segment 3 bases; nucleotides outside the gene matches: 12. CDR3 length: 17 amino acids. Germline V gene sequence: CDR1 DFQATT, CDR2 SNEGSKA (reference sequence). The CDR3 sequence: CSAPGTGGLFVKNIQYF. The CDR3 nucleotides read TGCAGTGCTCCCGGGACAGGGGGATTATTTGTCAAAAACATTCAGTACTTC.

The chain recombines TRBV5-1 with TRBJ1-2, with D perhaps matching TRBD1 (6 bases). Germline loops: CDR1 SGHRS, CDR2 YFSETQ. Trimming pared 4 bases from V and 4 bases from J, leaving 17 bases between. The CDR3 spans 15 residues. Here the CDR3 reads CASSQEQGRGYGYTF. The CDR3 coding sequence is TGCGCCAGCAGCCAGGAACAGGGTCGCGGCTATGGCTACACCTTC.

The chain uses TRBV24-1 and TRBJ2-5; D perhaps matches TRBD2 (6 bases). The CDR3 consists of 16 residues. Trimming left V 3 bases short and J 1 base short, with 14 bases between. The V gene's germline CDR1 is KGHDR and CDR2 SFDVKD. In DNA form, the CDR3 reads TGTGCCACCAGTGATCCCCCCGGGGGAGTCCAAGAGACCCAGTACTTC. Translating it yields CATSDPPGGVQETQYF.

The CDR3 is CASSLGTVNTEAFF. The CDR3 DNA is TGTGCCAGCAGCTTAGGAACAGTGAACACTGAAGCTTTCTTT. The chain links TRBV7-3 to TRBJ1-1, with unresolved D. V was shortened by 2 bases and J by 0 bases, with 7 bases between the two germline ends. The CDR3 extends over 14 amino acids. Germline V gene data show CDR1 as SGHTA and CDR2 as FQGTGA.

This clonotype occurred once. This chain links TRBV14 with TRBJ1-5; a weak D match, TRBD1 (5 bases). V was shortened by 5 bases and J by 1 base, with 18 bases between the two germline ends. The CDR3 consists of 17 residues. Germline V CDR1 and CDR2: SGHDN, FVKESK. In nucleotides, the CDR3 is TGTGCCAGCAGCTTACAGCGTGCAGGGTTGAGCAATCAGCCCCAGCATTTT. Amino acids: CASSLQRAGLSNQPQHF.

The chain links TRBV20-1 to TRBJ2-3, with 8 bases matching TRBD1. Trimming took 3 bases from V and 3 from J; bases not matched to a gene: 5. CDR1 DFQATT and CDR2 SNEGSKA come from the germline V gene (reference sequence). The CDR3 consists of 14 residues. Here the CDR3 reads CSASTGGETDTQYF. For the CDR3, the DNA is TGCAGTGCTAGTACAGGGGGTGAGACAGATACGCAGTATTTT.

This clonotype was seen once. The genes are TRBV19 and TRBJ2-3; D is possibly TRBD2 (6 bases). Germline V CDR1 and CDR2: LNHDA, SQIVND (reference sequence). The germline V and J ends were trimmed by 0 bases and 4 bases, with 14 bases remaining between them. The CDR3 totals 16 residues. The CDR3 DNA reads TGTGCCAGTAGTATAGAAGGGCGGGAACGGGCAGATACGCAGTATTTT. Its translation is CASSIEGRERADTQYF. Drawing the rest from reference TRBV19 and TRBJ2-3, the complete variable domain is DGGITQSPKYLFRKEGQNVTLSCEQNLNHDAMYWYRQDPGQGLRLIYYSQIVNDFQKGDIAEGYSVSREKKESFPLTVTSAQKNPTAFYLCASSIEGRERADTQYFGPGTRLTVL.

In DNA form, the CDR3 reads TGCAGTGCTAGACCCGTCCACCGCTCCTACGAGCAGTACTTC. Protein: CSARPVHRSYEQYF. This chain links TRBV20-1 with TRBJ2-7; D is uncertain. The CDR3 consists of 14 residues. V lost 2 bases and J lost 0, with 11 bases in between. CDR1 and CDR2 (germline): DFQATT, SNEGSKA (reference sequence).

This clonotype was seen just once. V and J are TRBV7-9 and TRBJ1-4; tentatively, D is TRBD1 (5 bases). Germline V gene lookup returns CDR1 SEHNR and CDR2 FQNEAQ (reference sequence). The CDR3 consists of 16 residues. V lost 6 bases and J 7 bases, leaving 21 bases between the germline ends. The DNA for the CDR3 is TGTGCCAGCAGTGATTATGGAGAGGGACTTGGTGAAAAACTGTTTTTT. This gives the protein CASSDYGEGLGEKLFF.

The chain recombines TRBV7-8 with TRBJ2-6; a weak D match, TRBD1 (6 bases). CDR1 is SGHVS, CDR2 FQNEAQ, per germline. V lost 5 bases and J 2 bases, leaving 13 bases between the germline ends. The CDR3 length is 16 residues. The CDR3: CASSVDRRAGANVLTF. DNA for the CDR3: TGTGCCAGCAGCGTAGACAGGAGAGCTGGGGCCAACGTCCTGACTTTC.

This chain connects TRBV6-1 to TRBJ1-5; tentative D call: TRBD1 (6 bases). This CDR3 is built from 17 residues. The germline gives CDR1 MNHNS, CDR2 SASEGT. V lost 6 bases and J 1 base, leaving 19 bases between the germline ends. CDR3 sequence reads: CASRHLQGRRSNQPQHF. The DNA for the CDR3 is TGTGCCAGCAGACATCTACAGGGACGGAGGAGCAATCAGCCCCAGCATTTT.